The rows below give T cell receptor beta chains drawn from one sample of a study of cytotoxic CD8 clonotypes in ibrutinib-treated CLL. TCRdb's copy holds only in-frame clones and misses some; the assay was immunoSEQ multiplex PCR. Of 150,000 to 200,000 clones listed, roughly 77% are singletons. Source: PBMCs, taken after 12 months of ibrutinib treatment. The receptors shown here come from a human donor with chronic lymphocytic leukemia. Each CDR3 is given with its conserved first and last residue. The order of the fields is V gene, D gene, CDR3 length, clone size, J gene, CDR3 DNA, CDR3 protein. D genes are given only for firm matches. The size field is filled for only some rows; it gives once, few, many or a size class.

>TRBV19|.|17|.|TRBJ2-2
TGTGCCAGTAGTCCGGGGTCCTCCAGGTACGGGTCCGGGGAGCTGTTTTTT
CASSPGSSRYGSGELFF
>TRBV28|TRBD1|15|few|TRBJ1-1
TGTGCCAGCAGTTCACCGGGGGACAGGAGAGCTGAAGCTTTCTTT
CASSSPGDRRAEAFF
>TRBV5-8|.|17|.|TRBJ2-2
TGTGCCAGCAGCATACCAGAAACGGGGTGGGACACCGGGGAGCTGTTTTTT
CASSIPETGWDTGELFF
>TRBV28|TRBD1|17|.|TRBJ2-6
TGTGCCAGCCGTAGACAGGGGCGTCGAACTGGGGCCAACGTCCTGACTTTC
CASRRQGRRTGANVLTF
>TRBV11-2|TRBD2|20|.|TRBJ2-2
TGTGCCAGCAGCTTAGAGGGGACACGGACTAGCGGGAGTATTACCGGGGAGCTGTTTTTT
CASSLEGTRTSGSITGELFF
>TRBV7-3|TRBD1|16|.|TRBJ2-2
TGTGCCAGCAGCTTAAGACCAGGGGGCGGCACCGGGGAGCTGTTTTTT
CASSLRPGGGTGELFF
>TRBV4-2|TRBD2|14|.|TRBJ2-7
TGTGCCAGCAGCCAAGCGGGGGGGGGTGTCGAGCAGTACTTC
CASSQAGGGVEQYF
>TRBV4-1|.|18|.|TRBJ1-6
TGCGCCAGCAGCCAGACGCCAATCCCGAGCTCCTATAATTCACCCCTCCACTTT
CASSQTPIPSSYNSPLHF
>TRBV6-1|.|14|.|TRBJ1-1
TGTGCCAGCAATTTACAGGGTCCGGGCACTGAAGCTTTCTTT
CASNLQGPGTEAFF
>TRBV2|TRBD2|15|.|TRBJ2-1
TGTGCCAGCAGTCGGTCGGGAGGTCCCTCGGATGAGCAGTTCTTC
CASSRSGGPSDEQFF
>TRBV5-1|.|14|.|TRBJ2-1
TGCGCCAGCAGCTTGGCACCCGCCAACAATGAGCAGTTCTTC
CASSLAPANNEQFF
>TRBV15|.|16|.|TRBJ2-7
TGTGCCACCTCCCCCGCTGCGACACCGGTAACCTACGAGCAGTACTTC
CATSPAATPVTYEQYF
>TRBV4-1|.|14|.|TRBJ2-7
TGCGCCAGCAGCCAAGTTCATAGGACCTACGAGCAGTACTTC
CASSQVHRTYEQYF
>TRBV18|TRBD2|16|.|TRBJ2-3
TGTGCCAGCTCACTCCGACTAGCGGGGGGCACAGATACGCAGTATTTT
CASSLRLAGGTDTQYF
>TRBV7-2|TRBD2|17|.|TRBJ2-2
TGTGCCAGCAGCTTAGTTGTGCTAGCGGGAGGGACCGGGGAGCTGTTTTTT
CASSLVVLAGGTGELFF
>TRBV19|.|12|.|TRBJ2-1
TGTGCCAGTAGGAAAGGGGGCAATGAGCAGTTCTTC
CASRKGGNEQFF
>TRBV2|TRBD2|15|.|TRBJ2-3
TGTGCCAGCAGGGGAGCGGGGGTAAGCACAGATACGCAGTATTTT
CASRGAGVSTDTQYF
>TRBV4-3|.|13|.|TRBJ2-3
TGCGCCAGCAGCCAAGATCTGGAAGATACGCAGTATTTT
CASSQDLEDTQYF
>TRBV20-1|.|11|many|TRBJ1-1
TGCAGTGCTAGAGGGGTAACTGAAGCTTTCTTT
CSARGVTEAFF
>TRBV7-9|.|15|.|TRBJ1-2
TGTGCCAGCAGCTCGGGGGGCACCCTTGCGAGTGGCTACACCTTC
CASSSGGTLASGYTF
>TRBV16|.|12|.|TRBJ1-1
TGTGCCAGCAGCCACCCAACAGGGAGGGCTTTCTTT
CASSHPTGRAFF
>TRBV6-1|.|14|.|TRBJ1-5
TGTGCCAGCAGTGATAATCCCAGGAACCAGCCCCAGCATTTT
CASSDNPRNQPQHF
>TRBV4-2|.|15|.|TRBJ2-1
TGTGCCAGCAGCCAAGACCAGATATCCTACAATGAGCAGTTCTTC
CASSQDQISYNEQFF
>TRBV28|.|13|.|TRBJ1-4
TGTGCCAGCAGTTTAACCCCAAATGAAAAACTGTTTTTT
CASSLTPNEKLFF
>TRBV15|.|15|.|TRBJ2-7
TGTGCCACCAGCAGAGGGGCAGGGTCCGGCTACGAGCAGTACTTC
CATSRGAGSGYEQYF
>TRBV14|TRBD2|16|.|TRBJ2-1
TGTGCCAGCAGCCAAGAACGAGCGGGGGTATACAATGAGCAGTTCTTC
CASSQERAGVYNEQFF
>TRBV7-2|TRBD1|13|.|TRBJ1-2
TGTGCCAGCAGCGCGGACAGGGGAGTTGGCTACACCTTC
CASSADRGVGYTF
>TRBV18|.|15|.|TRBJ2-3
TGTGCCAGCTCACCACGGGGGGCGGCTACAGATACGCAGTATTTT
CASSPRGAATDTQYF
>TRBV28|.|16|.|TRBJ2-7
TGTGCCAGCAGTTTAACTTTCGGCCGTGGCTCCTACGAGCAGTACTTC
CASSLTFGRGSYEQYF
>TRBV19|TRBD1|14|.|TRBJ1-4
TGTGCCAGTAGTAAGACAGGGGGAAATGAAAAACTGTTTTTT
CASSKTGGNEKLFF
>TRBV18|.|14|few|TRBJ2-6
TGTGCCAGCTCACCACCGTCTGGGGCCAACGTCCTGACTTTC
CASSPPSGANVLTF
>TRBV28|TRBD1|16|.|TRBJ1-5
TGTGCCAGCAGTTTATGGGGACAGAATAGCAATCAGCCCCAGCATTTT
CASSLWGQNSNQPQHF
>TRBV27|TRBD1|17|.|TRBJ1-1
TGTGCCAGCAGTTTCCACCCTACACAGGGGAGGCGAACTGAAGCTTTCTTT
CASSFHPTQGRRTEAFF